The T cell receptor (beta chain) under discussion was sequenced for a study of early T cells in non-severe SARS-CoV-2 infection. TCRdb re-called the 5' RACE reads through MiXCR, storing one row per CDR3 protein. The sample lists about 71,000 distinct CDR3 sequences, approximately 13% seen once, with less than 3.5% in the top ten. This CDR3 is 16 amino acids long. V lost 1 base, J lost 2 bases, and 13 bases lay in between. Per the germline V gene, CDR1 is SGHAT and CDR2 is FQNNGV. This clonotype was seen more than once but under ten times. The source is an adult who was a healthcare worker with PCR-confirmed SARS-CoV-2 infection or an uninfected control (not recorded which). The sample here was whole blood, taken at baseline. The rearrangement joins TRBV11-2 to TRBJ2-3; D is possibly TRBD1 (6 bases). DNA of the CDR3: TGTGCCAGCAGCTTAGTAGTGGGGGCCACCACAGATACGCAGTATTTT. Translating gives CASSLVVGATTDTQYF.